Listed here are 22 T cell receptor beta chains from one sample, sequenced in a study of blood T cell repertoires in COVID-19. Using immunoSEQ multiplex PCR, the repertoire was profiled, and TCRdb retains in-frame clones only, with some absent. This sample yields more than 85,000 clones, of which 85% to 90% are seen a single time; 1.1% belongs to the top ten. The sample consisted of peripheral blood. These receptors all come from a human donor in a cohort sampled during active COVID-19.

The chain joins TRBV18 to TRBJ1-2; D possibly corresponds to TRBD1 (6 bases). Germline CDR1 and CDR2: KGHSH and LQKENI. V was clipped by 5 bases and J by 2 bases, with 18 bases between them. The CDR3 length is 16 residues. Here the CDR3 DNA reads TGTGCCAGCTCATCCTCTAGGAGTACAGGGAACTATGGCTACACCTTC. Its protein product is CASSSSRSTGNYGYTF.

DNA for the CDR3: TGTGCCAGCAGGACGGGGACAGGAAACACCATATATTTT. It yields the protein CASRTGTGNTIYF. The gene calls are TRBV11-2 and TRBJ1-3, with D perhaps matching TRBD1 (6 bases). This CDR3 has 13 residues. Germline V gives CDR1 SGHAT, CDR2 FQNNGV. With 6 bases removed from V and 4 bases from J, the gap between germline ends came to 10 bases. The full variable domain, its missing parts supplied by reference TRBV11-2 and TRBJ1-3, is EAGVAQSPRYKIIEKRQSVAFWCNPISGHATLYWYQQILGQGPKLLIQFQNNGVVDDSQLPKDRFSAERLKGVDSTLKIQPAKLEDSAVYLCASRTGTGNTIYFGEGSWLTVV.

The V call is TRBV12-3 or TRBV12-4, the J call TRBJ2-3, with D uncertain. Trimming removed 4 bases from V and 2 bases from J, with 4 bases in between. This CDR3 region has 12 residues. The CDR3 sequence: CASSYITDTQYF. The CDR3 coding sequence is TGTGCCAGCAGTTATATCACAGATACGCAGTATTTT.

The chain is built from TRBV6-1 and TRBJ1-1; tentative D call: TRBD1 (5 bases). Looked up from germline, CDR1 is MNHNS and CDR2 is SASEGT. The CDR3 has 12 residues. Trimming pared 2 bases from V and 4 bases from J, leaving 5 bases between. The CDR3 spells CASSERGTEAFF. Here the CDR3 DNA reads TGTGCCAGCAGTGAAAGGGGCACTGAAGCTTTCTTT.

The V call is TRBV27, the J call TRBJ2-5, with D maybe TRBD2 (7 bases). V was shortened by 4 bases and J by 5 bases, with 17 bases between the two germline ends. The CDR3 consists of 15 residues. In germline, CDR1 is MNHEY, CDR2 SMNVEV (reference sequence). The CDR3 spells CASSSWGGGFETQYF. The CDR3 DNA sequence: TGTGCCAGCAGTTCATGGGGAGGGGGGTTTGAGACCCAGTACTTC.

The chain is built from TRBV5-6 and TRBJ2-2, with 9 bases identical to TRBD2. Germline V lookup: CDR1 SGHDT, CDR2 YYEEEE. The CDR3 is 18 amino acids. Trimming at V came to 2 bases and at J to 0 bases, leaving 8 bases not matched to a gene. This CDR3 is CASSFVPSGISNTGELFF. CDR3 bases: TGTGCCAGCAGCTTTGTTCCTAGCGGGATATCGAACACCGGGGAGCTGTTTTTT.

The CDR3 loop is CASSPVYNEQFF. The CDR3 coding sequence is TGTGCCAGCAGTCCGGTGTACAATGAGCAGTTCTTC. V is TRBV6-2 or TRBV6-3 and J is TRBJ2-1; the D is unclear. Germline loops: CDR1 MNHEY, CDR2 SVGEGT. The CDR3 sequence is 12 residues long. Trimming shortened V by 5 bases and J by 4 bases, and 6 bases separated the two germline ends.

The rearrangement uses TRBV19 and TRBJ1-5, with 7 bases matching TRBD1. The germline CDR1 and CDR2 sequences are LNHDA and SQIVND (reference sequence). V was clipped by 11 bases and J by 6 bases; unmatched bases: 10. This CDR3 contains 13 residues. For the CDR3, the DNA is TGTGCCTGCTCACAGGGGTCGCGTCAGCCCCAGCATTTT. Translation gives CACSQGSRQPQHF.

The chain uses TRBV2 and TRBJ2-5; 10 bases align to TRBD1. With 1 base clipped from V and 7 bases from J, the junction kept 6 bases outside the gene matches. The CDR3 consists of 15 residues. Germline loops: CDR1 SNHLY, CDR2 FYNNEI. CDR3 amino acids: CASSEETGGEVTQYF. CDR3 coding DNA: TGTGCCAGCAGTGAAGAGACAGGGGGCGAAGTGACCCAGTACTTC.

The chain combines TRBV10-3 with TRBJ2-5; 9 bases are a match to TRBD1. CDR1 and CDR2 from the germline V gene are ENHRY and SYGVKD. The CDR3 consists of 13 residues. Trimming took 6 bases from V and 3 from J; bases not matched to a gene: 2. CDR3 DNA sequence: TGTGCCATCAGCCGGGACAGGGAAGAGACCCAGTACTTC. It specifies CAISRDREETQYF.

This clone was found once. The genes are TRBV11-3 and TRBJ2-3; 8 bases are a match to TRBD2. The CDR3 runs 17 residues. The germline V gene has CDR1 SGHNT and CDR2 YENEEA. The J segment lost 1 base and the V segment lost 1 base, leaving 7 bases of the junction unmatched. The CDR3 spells CASSLASRGAGTDTQYF. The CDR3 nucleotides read TGTGCCAGCAGCTTAGCTTCGCGGGGGGCCGGCACAGATACGCAGTATTTT.

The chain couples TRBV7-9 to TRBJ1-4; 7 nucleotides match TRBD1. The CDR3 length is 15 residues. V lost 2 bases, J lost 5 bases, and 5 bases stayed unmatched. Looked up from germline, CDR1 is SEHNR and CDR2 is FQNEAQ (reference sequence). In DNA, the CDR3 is TGTGCCAGCAGCTTAAGACAGGGTGAAAATGAAAAACTGTTTTTT. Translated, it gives CASSLRQGENEKLFF.

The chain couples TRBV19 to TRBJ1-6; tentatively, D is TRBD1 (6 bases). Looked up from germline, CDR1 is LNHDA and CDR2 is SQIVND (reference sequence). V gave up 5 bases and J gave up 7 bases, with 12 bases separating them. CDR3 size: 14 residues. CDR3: CASSPGVGNSPLHF. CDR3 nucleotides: TGTGCCAGTAGTCCAGGGGTCGGGAATTCACCCCTCCACTTT.

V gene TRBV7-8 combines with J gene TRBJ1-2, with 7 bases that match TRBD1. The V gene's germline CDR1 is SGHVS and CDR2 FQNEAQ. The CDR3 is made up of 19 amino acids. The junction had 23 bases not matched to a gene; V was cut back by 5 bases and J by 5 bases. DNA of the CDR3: TGTGCCAGCAGCGTACGTCTACCTTCCGGGAAACAGGGGCCTTATGGCTACACCTTC. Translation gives CASSVRLPSGKQGPYGYTF.

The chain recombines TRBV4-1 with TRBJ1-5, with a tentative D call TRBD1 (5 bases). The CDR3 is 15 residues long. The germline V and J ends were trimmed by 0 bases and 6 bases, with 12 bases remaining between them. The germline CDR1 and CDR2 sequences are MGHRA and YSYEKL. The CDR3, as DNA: TGCGCCAGCAGCCAAGACTGGAGGGGTCGTCAGCCCCAGCATTTT. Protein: CASSQDWRGRQPQHF.

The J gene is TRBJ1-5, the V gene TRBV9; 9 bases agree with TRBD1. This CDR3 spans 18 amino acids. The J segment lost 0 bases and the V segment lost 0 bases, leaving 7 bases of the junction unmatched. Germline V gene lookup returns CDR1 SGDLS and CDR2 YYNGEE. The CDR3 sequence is CASSVEGQGEDSNQPQHF. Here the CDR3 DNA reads TGTGCCAGCAGCGTAGAGGGACAGGGAGAAGATAGCAATCAGCCCCAGCATTTT.

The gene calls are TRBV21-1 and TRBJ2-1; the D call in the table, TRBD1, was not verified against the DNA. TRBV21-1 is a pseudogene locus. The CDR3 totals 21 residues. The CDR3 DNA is TGTGCCAGCAGCATCCAGAGACAGGGACCGTTAAGTCGGGGACCCAGCAATGAGCAGTTCTTC. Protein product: CASSIQRQGPLSRGPSNEQFF.

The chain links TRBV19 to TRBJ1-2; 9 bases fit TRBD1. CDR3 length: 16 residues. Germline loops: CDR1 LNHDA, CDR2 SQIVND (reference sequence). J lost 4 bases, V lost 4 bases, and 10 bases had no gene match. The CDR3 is CASSTQGTGGTYGYTF. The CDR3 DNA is TGTGCCAGTAGTACCCAAGGCACAGGGGGCACCTATGGCTACACCTTC.

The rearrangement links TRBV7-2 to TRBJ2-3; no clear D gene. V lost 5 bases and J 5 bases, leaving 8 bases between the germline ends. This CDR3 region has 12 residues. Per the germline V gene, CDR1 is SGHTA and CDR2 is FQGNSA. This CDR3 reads CASSAHKDTQYF. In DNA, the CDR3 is TGTGCCAGCAGCGCCCACAAAGATACGCAGTATTTT.

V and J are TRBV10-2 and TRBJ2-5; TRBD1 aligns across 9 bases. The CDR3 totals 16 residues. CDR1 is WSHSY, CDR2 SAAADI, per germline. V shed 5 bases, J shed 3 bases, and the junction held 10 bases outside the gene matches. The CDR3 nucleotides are TGCGCCAGCAGTAGGTCAAGGACAGGGGTCAAAGAGACCCAGTACTTC. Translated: CASSRSRTGVKETQYF.

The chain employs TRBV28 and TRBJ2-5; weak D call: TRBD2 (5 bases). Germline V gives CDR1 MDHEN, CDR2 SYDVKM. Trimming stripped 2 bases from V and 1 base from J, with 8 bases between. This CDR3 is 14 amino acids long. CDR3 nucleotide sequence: TGTGCCAGCAGTTTACCGGGATCCCAAGAGACCCAGTACTTC. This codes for CASSLPGSQETQYF.

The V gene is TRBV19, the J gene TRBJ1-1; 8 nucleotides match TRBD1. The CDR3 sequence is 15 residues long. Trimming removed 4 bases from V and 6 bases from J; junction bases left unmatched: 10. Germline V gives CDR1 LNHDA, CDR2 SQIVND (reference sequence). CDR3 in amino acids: CASSTYGQGGAEAFF. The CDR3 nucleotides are TGTGCCAGTAGTACCTACGGACAGGGCGGCGCTGAAGCTTTCTTT. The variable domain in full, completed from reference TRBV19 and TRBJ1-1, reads DGGITQSPKYLFRKEGQNVTLSCEQNLNHDAMYWYRQDPGQGLRLIYYSQIVNDFQKGDIAEGYSVSREKKESFPLTVTSAQKNPTAFYLCASSTYGQGGAEAFFGQGTRLTVV.